Listed below are T cell receptor beta chains from one sample, sequenced in a study of brain metastases from non-small cell lung cancer. Sequencing used immunoSEQ multiplex PCR; TCRdb keeps in-frame clones, though not all of them. The sample consists of about 2,800 clones, roughly 80% of them appearing once. Material: primary lung tumor tissue. The receptors were gathered from a donor at least 40 years old with non-small cell lung cancer. CDR3s include the opening cysteine and the closing phenylalanine or tryptophan. Each record gives: CDR3 length, J gene, clone size, V gene, D gene, CDR3 DNA, CDR3 protein. A D gene is named only where the DNA matches it firmly. Size is stated for part of the rows, as once, few or many counts, or as a class when the clone is expanded.

13 | TRBJ2-5 | NA | TRBV6-6 | NA | TGTGCCAGCAGTAATTACGGGGGAGAGACCCAGTACTTC | CASSNYGGETQYF
13 | TRBJ2-3 | NA | TRBV6-1 | NA | TGTGCCAGCAGTGAATTGGGCCAGAGTACGCAGTATTTT | CASSELGQSTQYF
13 | TRBJ1-2 | NA | TRBV6-2/TRBV6-3 | NA | TGTGCCAGCAGTTACCGAAGTAACTATGGCTACACCTTC | CASSYRSNYGYTF
12 | TRBJ1-2 | NA | TRBV24-1 | NA | TGTGCCACCAGTGACAGGGCGGATGGCTACACCTTC | CATSDRADGYTF
15 | TRBJ2-1 | NA | TRBV29-1 | TRBD1 | TGCAGCGTTCTTACTCCGGGACAGGGGCGAGCTGAGCAGTTCTTC | CSVLTPGQGRAEQFF
11 | TRBJ2-1 | few | TRBV7-3 | TRBD2 | TGTGCCAGCACCCTGACTAGCGGGCAGTTCTTC | CASTLTSGQFF
12 | TRBJ1-5 | NA | TRBV28 | NA | TGTGCCAGCAGTTTATACCGTTCGTCCCAGCATTTT | CASSLYRSSQHF
14 | TRBJ2-1 | NA | TRBV10-1 | NA | TGCGCCAGCAGTGGGTCTAGCGTTCTCGATGAGCAGTTCTTC | CASSGSSVLDEQFF
13 | TRBJ1-2 | NA | TRBV6-5 | NA | TGTGCCAGCAGTTACCAGGCACGTTATGGCTACACCTTC | CASSYQARYGYTF
13 | TRBJ2-7 | NA | TRBV4-3 | NA | TGCGCCAGCAGCCAAACAGGCGGCTACGAGCAGTACTTC | CASSQTGGYEQYF
15 | TRBJ1-1 | few | TRBV7-2 | TRBD1 | TGTGCCAGCAGCCCGCGAGAGGGGGCCAACACTGAAGCTTTCTTT | CASSPREGANTEAFF
15 | TRBJ2-1 | NA | TRBV4-2 | NA | TGTGCCAGCAGCCAAGAAGGAGACTCGTACAATGAGCAGTTCTTC | CASSQEGDSYNEQFF
15 | TRBJ1-2 | NA | TRBV28 | NA | TGTGCCAGCAGTTTAGCCACGAGGGCAGGGGTTGGCTACACCTTC | CASSLATRAGVGYTF
14 | TRBJ2-3 | NA | TRBV19 | TRBD1 | TGTGCCAGTAATATAAACAGGGGGCAAGAGACGCAGTATTTT | CASNINRGQETQYF
17 | TRBJ2-4 | NA | TRBV24-1 | NA | TGTGCCACCACCCGGTACAGAATTAAACTAGCCAAAAACATTCAGTACTTC | CATTRYRIKLAKNIQYF
12 | TRBJ1-2 | NA | TRBV3-1/TRBV3-2 | NA | TGTGCCACGTCGGTACAAGGTTATGGCTACACCTTC | CATSVQGYGYTF
14 | TRBJ2-5 | NA | TRBV5-1 | NA | TGCGCCAGCAGCCCCAACGTAGGGGGAGAGACCCAGTACTTC | CASSPNVGGETQYF
15 | TRBJ2-3 | NA | TRBV7-2 | NA | TGTGCCAGCAGCTTGGGCGGGGAAACCACAGATACGCAGTATTTT | CASSLGGETTDTQYF
15 | TRBJ2-3 | NA | TRBV27 | TRBD2 | TGTGCCAGCAGTAAGACTAGCGGGATTCGAAATACGCAGTATTTT | CASSKTSGIRNTQYF
14 | TRBJ2-1 | NA | TRBV3-1/TRBV3-2 | TRBD1 | TGTGCCAGCAGCCATAAGGACAGGGGGAATGAGCAGTTCTTC | CASSHKDRGNEQFF
18 | TRBJ1-4 | few | TRBV3-1/TRBV3-2 | TRBD1 | TGTGCCAGCAGCCCCTGGGAGGGGGCCGGTGCTGCAACTGAAAAACTGTTTTTT | CASSPWEGAGAATEKLFF
12 | TRBJ1-2 | NA | TRBV5-6 | NA | TGTGCCAGCAGCTTGAATCGCTATGGCTACACCTTC | CASSLNRYGYTF
13 | TRBJ2-2 | NA | TRBV9 | NA | TGTGCCAGCAGCGTGGACTGGGTGGGGGAGCTGTTTTTT | CASSVDWVGELFF
15 | TRBJ1-4 | NA | TRBV15 | TRBD1 | TGTGCCACCAGCAGAAACAGGGGCACTAATGAAAAACTGTTTTTT | CATSRNRGTNEKLFF
13 | TRBJ1-3 | NA | TRBV19 | NA | TGTGCCACCCGACACCGCTCTGGAAACACCATATATTTT | CATRHRSGNTIYF
13 | TRBJ2-5 | NA | TRBV5-8 | NA | TGTGCCAGCAGCTTGGACAGCCAAGAGACCCAGTACTTC | CASSLDSQETQYF
15 | TRBJ2-5 | NA | TRBV18 | TRBD1 | TGTGCCAGCTCACCATTCCGGGACAGGTGGGAGACCCAGTACTTC | CASSPFRDRWETQYF
12 | TRBJ1-1 | few | TRBV18 | TRBD1 | TGTGCCAGCTCACCCGGGCAGGGGGAGGCTTTCTTT | CASSPGQGEAFF
13 | TRBJ2-5 | NA | TRBV12-3/TRBV12-4 | TRBD1 | TGTGCCAGCAGAAGGACAGGGGGGGTGACCCAGTACTTC | CASRRTGGVTQYF
11 | TRBJ2-7 | few | TRBV6-5 | NA | TGTGCCAGCACCTACGGGTACGAGCAGTACTTC | CASTYGYEQYF